The 20 T cell receptor beta chains given below trace back to one sample, sequenced in a study of T cell clones after liver transplantation. Repertoires were generated with immunoSEQ multiplex PCR, while TCRdb's copy carries only in-frame clones and drops some. The data show about 100,000 clones, 75% to 90% seen once. The starting material was CD4+ T cells from blood, obtained before liver transplant. The receptors were gathered from a human donor who received a liver transplant.

This chain uses TRBV7-8 with TRBJ2-5, with a possible D match to TRBD2 (6 bases). The CDR3 contains 13 residues. Trimming pared 0 bases from V and 6 bases from J, leaving 8 bases between. From germline, CDR1 is SGHVS and CDR2 FQNEAQ. The CDR3 protein is CASSLAGGKTQYF. In DNA, the CDR3 is TGTGCCAGCAGCTTAGCGGGCGGGAAGACCCAGTACTTC.

V and J are TRBV7-9 and TRBJ1-2, with D perhaps matching TRBD1 (6 bases). Germline V gives CDR1 SEHNR, CDR2 FQNEAQ (reference sequence). V lost 2 bases and J 6 bases, leaving 13 bases between the germline ends. The CDR3 runs to 14 residues. The CDR3 DNA is TGTGCCAGCAGCTTACTATCACAGGGTAATGGCTACACCTTC. This gives the protein CASSLLSQGNGYTF.

The DNA of the CDR3 is TGCGCCAGCAGCTTGGTTGGCGGGAGGGCCTTCAATGAGCAGTTCTTC. Protein: CASSLVGGRAFNEQFF. The chain links TRBV5-1 to TRBJ2-1; TRBD2 matches 9 bases. From germline, CDR1 is SGHRS and CDR2 YFSETQ. V gave up 0 bases and J gave up 6 bases; unmatched junction bases: 7. This CDR3 region has 16 residues.

This rearrangement joins TRBV7-2 to TRBJ2-7; 9 bases match TRBD1. CDR3 length equals 13 residues. Losses at the gene ends were 5 bases for V and 6 bases for J; bases not matched to a gene: 5. Germline V gene sequence: CDR1 SGHTA, CDR2 FQGNSA. CDR3 DNA: TGTGCCAGCAGCCGTGACAGGGGGAGCGAGCAGTACTTC. It yields the protein CASSRDRGSEQYF.

This clone was recorded once. The chain couples TRBV19 to TRBJ1-3; D may be TRBD1 (5 bases). CDR3 size: 17 residues. Germline CDR1 is LNHDA and CDR2 is SQIVND (reference sequence). The germline V and J ends were trimmed by 6 bases and 0 bases, with 18 bases remaining between them. The CDR3 sequence: CASRANAGGPSGNTIYF. The CDR3 DNA reads TGTGCCAGTAGGGCGAACGCCGGGGGACCCTCTGGAAACACCATATATTTT.

The J gene is TRBJ2-1, the V gene TRBV18; D might be TRBD2 (6 bases). This CDR3 has 13 amino acids. V was trimmed by 6 bases and J by 0 bases, leaving 6 bases between them. The germline V gene encodes CDR1 KGHSH and CDR2 LQKENI. The CDR3 spells CASSGSSYNEQFF. As DNA, the CDR3 is TGTGCCAGCTCCGGGAGCTCCTACAATGAGCAGTTCTTC. Based on the CDR3 plus reference TRBV18 and TRBJ2-1, the full variable domain is NAGVMQNPRHLVRRRGQEARLRCSPMKGHSHVYWYRQLPEEGLKFMVYLQKENIIDESGMPKERFSAEFPKEGPSILRIQQVVRGDSAAYFCASSGSSYNEQFFGPGTRLTVL.

The chain employs TRBV4-1 and TRBJ2-1; D is ambiguous. CDR1 and CDR2 (germline): MGHRA, YSYEKL. V shed 3 bases and J shed 7 bases, with 7 bases lying between them. The CDR3 contains 12 residues. In nucleotides, the CDR3 is TGCGCCAGCAGCCATGTCGGTAATGAGCAGTTCTTC. It specifies CASSHVGNEQFF.

The J gene is TRBJ2-2, the V gene TRBV7-2; perhaps TRBD2 as D (6 bases). The CDR3 contains 16 residues. CDR1 is SGHTA, CDR2 FQGNSA, per germline. The germline V and J ends were trimmed by 1 base and 7 bases, with 16 bases remaining between them. The CDR3 protein is CASSLGTGVSRGELFF. CDR3 sequence (DNA): TGTGCCAGCAGCTTAGGGACGGGAGTATCCCGCGGGGAGCTGTTTTTT. Combining the CDR3 with reference TRBV7-2 and TRBJ2-2 gives the whole variable domain GAGVSQSPSNKVTEKGKDVELRCDPISGHTALYWYRQSLGQGLEFLIYFQGNSAPDKSGLPSDRFSAERTGGSVSTLTIQRTQQEDSAVYLCASSLGTGVSRGELFFGEGSRLTVL.

J is TRBJ1-2 and V is TRBV27; weak D call: TRBD1 (6 bases). CDR1 is MNHEY and CDR2 is SMNVEV in the germline V gene (reference sequence). The CDR3 length is 15 residues. V lost 0 bases, J lost 4 bases, and 12 bases lay in between. CDR3 DNA sequence: TGTGCCAGCAGTTTATCGATTCAGGGGCTCTATGGCTACACCTTC. It encodes CASSLSIQGLYGYTF.

The count of this clone is one. The rearrangement joins TRBV10-3 to TRBJ1-1, with D maybe TRBD1 (5 bases). Germline loops: CDR1 ENHRY, CDR2 SYGVKD. The length of the CDR3 is 14 residues. The V and J ends lost 10 bases and 1 base respectively, with 16 bases between them. As DNA, the CDR3 is TGTGCCACCCGAGGGATAGGACAGAACACTGAAGCTTTCTTT. It specifies CATRGIGQNTEAFF.

The CDR3 DNA sequence: TGTGCCAGCAGCTTAGGTGGTAGCGCAGCCTACGAGCAGTACTTC. It yields the protein CASSLGGSAAYEQYF. The chain recombines TRBV11-3 with TRBJ2-7; TRBD2 is a possible D gene (5 bases). The length of the CDR3 is 15 residues. The V and J ends lost 1 base and 2 bases respectively, with 12 bases between them. From germline, CDR1 is SGHNT and CDR2 YENEEA. The variable domain in full, with the rest retrieved from reference TRBV11-3 and TRBJ2-7, is EAGVVQSPRYKIIEKKQPVAFWCNPISGHNTLYWYLQNLGQGPELLIRYENEEAVDDSQLPKDRFSAERLKGVDSTLKIQPAELGDSAVYLCASSLGGSAAYEQYFGPGTRLTVT.

The CDR3 sequence is CASIRDPREQFF. Written as DNA, the CDR3 is TGTGCCAGCATTAGAGACCCGAGAGAGCAGTTCTTC. The gene calls are TRBV6-1 and TRBJ2-1, with no clear D. The CDR3 length is 12 residues. Trimming removed 7 bases from V and 10 bases from J, with 14 bases in between. Per germline, CDR1 MNHNS and CDR2 SASEGT.

The V and J genes are TRBV6-5 and TRBJ2-4; 9 positions agree with TRBD1. The CDR3 totals 15 residues. Germline CDR1 MNHEY, CDR2 SVGAGI. V dropped 0 bases and J dropped 8; count of bases not matched to a gene: 5. CDR3 sequence: CASSYSGTGRDIQYF. The CDR3 DNA reads as TGTGCCAGCAGTTACTCCGGGACAGGGCGCGACATTCAGTACTTC.

This clone showed up just once. The J gene is TRBJ2-7, the V gene TRBV6-5; D is perhaps TRBD2 (6 bases). The CDR3 contains 14 residues. Trimming took off 6 bases at V and 5 bases at J, with 17 bases between the two ends. Germline lookup yields CDR1 MNHEY and CDR2 SVGAGI. In DNA, the CDR3 is TGTGCCAGCAGGGGGGGTCGCCTAGTGGACGAGCAGTACTTC. This gives the protein CASRGGRLVDEQYF.

This sequence joins TRBV29-1 and TRBJ2-1; TRBD2 matches at 12 bases. The CDR3 spans 19 residues. Trimming took 1 base from V and 3 from J; bases not matched to a gene: 13. The germline V gene has CDR1 SQVTM and CDR2 ANQGSEA. CDR3 in amino acids: CSVEGGRLAGGRRYNEQFF. The CDR3 coding sequence is TGCAGCGTTGAAGGGGGAAGGCTAGCGGGAGGGAGACGCTACAATGAGCAGTTCTTC.

The sample holds a few counts of this clone. The V gene is TRBV5-8, the J gene TRBJ1-5, with D unclear. Germline assignment: CDR1 SGHTS and CDR2 YDEGEE. Trimming shortened V by 1 base and J by 4 bases, and 6 bases separated the two germline ends. The CDR3 length is 13 residues. The CDR3, as DNA: TGTGCCAGCAGCTTGAGGGTAAATCAGCCCCAGCATTTT. Translated: CASSLRVNQPQHF.

The V gene is TRBV6-5, the J gene TRBJ2-3; tentatively, D is TRBD2 (5 bases). The CDR3 runs 13 residues. Trimming took 5 bases from V and 8 from J, leaving 14 bases between them. Germline CDR1 and CDR2: MNHEY and SVGAGI. The CDR3 DNA reads TGTGCCAGCAGTATCCAAAGGACTCGTACGCAGTATTTT. Amino acid sequence: CASSIQRTRTQYF.

This clone came up once. The chain uses TRBV2 and TRBJ2-1; D may correspond to TRBD1 or TRBD2 (7 bases each). CDR1 SNHLY and CDR2 FYNNEI come from the germline V gene. CDR3 length: 13 amino acids. V was trimmed by 6 bases and J by 9 bases, leaving 15 bases between them. The CDR3 spells CASSLSGGGEQFF. In DNA form, the CDR3 reads TGTGCCAGCAGCCTTTCAGGGGGGGGTGAGCAGTTCTTC.

The rearrangement uses TRBV7-7 and TRBJ2-1; 9 positions match TRBD1. Unmatched junction bases numbered 3, after V lost 1 base and J lost 5 bases. The CDR3 has 15 residues. Germline values: CDR1 SSHAT, CDR2 FNYEAQ (reference sequence). CDR3 nucleotides: TGTGCCAGCAGCTTAGTGACAGGGGGGGACAATGAGCAGTTCTTC. Protein sequence: CASSLVTGGDNEQFF.

J is TRBJ2-3 and V is TRBV19; TRBD2 matches at 8 bases. CDR1 and CDR2 (germline): LNHDA, SQIVND (reference sequence). The trim removed 5 bases at V and 1 base at J, leaving 8 bases unmatched. The CDR3 is made up of 16 amino acids. The CDR3: CASSSPRRGGTDTQYF. CDR3 coding DNA: TGTGCCAGTAGTTCCCCAAGGCGGGGGGGCACAGATACGCAGTATTTT.